This T cell receptor beta chain was documented in a study of technical replicates of blood from a few donors. Assay: immunoSEQ multiplex PCR; the TCRdb copy retains only in-frame clones and omits some. The table includes about 34,000 clones, around 94% detected once. The CDR3 is made up of 13 amino acids. CDR1 is SGHDT, CDR2 YYEEEE, per germline. Trimming pared 4 bases from V and 3 bases from J, leaving 11 bases between. The sequenced sample consisted of PBMCs. This chain links TRBV5-6 with TRBJ2-7, with D perhaps matching TRBD1 (6 bases). This receptor was obtained from a human donor in good health. Some clones in this sample may be carry-over from other donors' samples. In DNA, the CDR3 is TGTGCCAGCAGCAACCTAGGGGGCTACGAGCAGTACTTC. It specifies CASSNLGGYEQYF.